The TCR beta chain under discussion was sequenced for a study of metastatic and nonmetastatic thyroid tumors. The sample holds many counts of this clone. TCRdb reprocessed the PCR reads via MiXCR. This sample has fewer than 5,500 clones, with roughly a third found just once. Among the patients, none had received any treatment before thyroid surgery. Germline V CDR1 and CDR2: SNHLY, FYNNEI. The CDR3 length is 15 residues. V was clipped by 3 bases and J by 6 bases, with 18 bases between them. Sequencing was carried out using adjacent normal tissue. V gene TRBV2 combines with J gene TRBJ2-7, with D hard to call. The origin of this receptor is a male donor with papillary thyroid cancer or a benign thyroid nodule (not recorded which). Some clones in this sample may be carry-over from other donors' samples. The CDR3 spells CASSDGRVLPGEQYF. The CDR3 DNA follows: TGTGCCAGCAGTGACGGAAGGGTCCTCCCGGGCGAGCAGTACTTC.